This TCR beta chain stems from a study of CD8+ T cells in alopecia areata. Looking at the study overall: It was oral tofacitinib, at 5 to 10 mg twice daily, that treated patients received.

CDR3 size: 14 residues. Trimming stripped 4 bases from V and 2 bases from J, with 11 bases between. Germline CDR1 is SGHVS and CDR2 is FNYEAQ. It was cDNA, reverse transcribed from extracted RNA, that served as the sequencing template. TCRdb's copy holds only in-frame clones and misses some; the assay was immunoSEQ multiplex PCR. The table lists 180,000 or so clones, approximately 50% of them singletons. With regard to this clone: What it recognizes is unknown.

Sample treatment: oral pan-JAK inhibitor, 5-10 mg twice daily. Study-wide results and limits: For baseline CD8+ expansion, any link to response stays uncertain with one nonresponder. The study found that many expanded lesional clones persisted in scalp and blood during tofacitinib. Normal scalp had lower clonality than lesional scalp, with alopecia totalis/universalis lesions showing this most strongly.

The sequence came from a human donor with alopecia areata. The sequencing here drew on CD8+ T cells sorted from blood, taken at roughly week 52, from a patient treated with tofacitinib. The rearrangement uses TRBV7-6 and TRBJ1-1; D call uncertain. CDR3 nucleotides: TGTGCCAGCAGCTCCACCCAGGACAACACTGAAGCTTTCTTT. Translation gives CASSSTQDNTEAFF.